This record covers a single T cell receptor (beta chain). Methods used by the authors: From reference gene primer amplification, estimates of nucleated cell counts were derived. Profiled with immunoSEQ multiplex PCR; TCRdb holds only in-frame clones, not every one. That table furnishes V, J and clone size, whereas the DNA furnished D and trimming. The sample yields roughly 40,000 clones, 85% seen once. The data were taken from a study of blood T cell repertoires in COVID-19. On the study more broadly: There were acute and convalescent COVID-19 samples, and they came from the United States, Italy and Spain. PBMCs, B-cell-depleted T cells, or T cells provided the cDNA or gDNA that made up the material.

Germline-derived CDR1 and CDR2 are SQVTM and ANQGSEA. This CDR3 contains 13 residues. After removal of 5 bases from V and 4 bases from J, the junction contained 5 bases not matched to a gene. Sequenced material: peripheral blood. The J gene is TRBJ2-7, the V gene TRBV29-1, with 10 bases fitting TRBD2. This TCR was sampled from a human donor in a cohort sampled during active COVID-19. The CDR3 sequence is CSVSGRAGYEQYF. The CDR3 nucleotides are TGCAGCGTTAGCGGGAGGGCGGGGTACGAGCAGTACTTC.